This TCR beta chain was captured in a study of response to subunit inactivated influenza vaccine. General observations from the study: Each seasonal influenza vaccination, the authors suggested, recruits few new T cells.

This clonotype has a count of ten or more. Its target is unknown. TCRdb re-called the RT-PCR reads through MiXCR, storing one row per CDR3 protein. Of about 500,000 distinct CDR3 sequences listed, 6% to 9% are singletons. V shed 1 base and J shed 3 bases, with 9 bases lying between them. The CDR3 is 13 residues long. Germline V lookup: CDR1 DFQATT, CDR2 SNEGSKA (reference sequence). The V gene is TRBV20-1, the J gene TRBJ1-1; weak D call: TRBD1 (6 bases). This sequence originates from a man aged 50-75 years who received an inactivated influenza vaccine. The sample in question was PBMCs from blood, obtained around 25 months after vaccination. The DNA for the CDR3 is TGCAGTGCTAGAGTGTCAGGGGACACTGAAGCTTTCTTT. Its protein is CSARVSGDTEAFF.